These T cell receptor beta chains were read from a single sample in a study of CD8 T cells in ankylosing spondylitis. TCRdb ran MiXCR on the 5' RACE reads and lists one entry per CDR3 protein. The table includes about 500,000 distinct CDR3 sequences, about 5% detected once. The sample was blood, either unsorted or a sorted T cell fraction (not recorded which). These TCRs come from a male donor with ankylosing spondylitis. CDR3s include the opening cysteine and the closing phenylalanine or tryptophan. D genes are given only for firm matches. Expanded clones are given a class, and other clones once, few, many or no size at all.

TRBJ2-5 | TRBV5-5 | many | . | CASSIGPGPVETQYF | TGTGCCAGCAGCATAGGACCGGGACCGGTAGAGACCCAGTACTTC
TRBJ2-5 | TRBV10-3 | many | TRBD1 | CAIRTQGEETQYF | TGTGCCATCAGGACACAGGGGGAAGAGACCCAGTACTTC
TRBJ2-7 | TRBV27 | many | . | CASSYDLGGMYEQYF | TGTGCCAGCAGTTACGACCTTGGAGGGATGTACGAGCAGTACTTC
TRBJ1-1 | TRBV20-1 | many | . | CSASKNTEAFF | TGCAGTGCTAGCAAGAACACTGAAGCTTTCTTT
TRBJ2-7 | TRBV6-5 | . | . | CASSYNPPGEQYF | TGTGCCAGCAGTTACAACCCACCAGGGGAGCAGTACTTC
TRBJ1-2 | TRBV20-1 | many | . | CSERMQGRRDGYTF | TGCAGTGAACGGATGCAGGGTCGGAGGGATGGCTACACCTTC
TRBJ2-7 | TRBV5-1 | many | TRBD1 | CASSWGDRDTEEQYF | TGCGCCAGCAGCTGGGGGGACAGGGATACAGAAGAGCAGTACTTC
TRBJ2-2 | TRBV28 | many | . | CASNSNGRGTGELFF | TGTGCCAGCAATAGTAACGGCAGGGGCACCGGGGAGCTGTTTTTT
TRBJ2-3 | TRBV4-3 | many | . | CASSHGRAPTDTQYF | TGCGCCAGCAGCCACGGCCGGGCACCCACAGATACGCAGTATTTT
TRBJ2-7 | TRBV28 | . | TRBD1 | CASSLTGQGPYEQYF | TGTGCCAGCAGTCTTACGGGACAGGGGCCCTACGAGCAGTACTTC
TRBJ2-5 | TRBV5-6 | few | . | CASSHRGPRGTQYF | TGTGCCAGCAGCCACCGGGGGCCGCGCGGGACCCAGTACTTC
TRBJ1-1 | TRBV3-1 | few | . | CASSRVAGNTEAFF | TGTGCCAGCAGCAGGGTAGCCGGGAACACTGAAGCTTTCTTT
TRBJ2-3 | TRBV28 | many | TRBD2 | CASSSGLGTDTQYF | TGTGCCAGCAGTTCAGGACTAGGCACAGATACGCAGTATTTT
TRBJ1-1 | TRBV12-3/TRBV12-4 | few | TRBD1 | CASSPGGTGFTEAFF | TGTGCCAGCAGTCCAGGGGGAACCGGTTTCACTGAAGCTTTCTTT
TRBJ2-1 | TRBV2 | few | . | CASSLPGGGGEQFF | TGTGCCAGCAGCCTGCCTGGGGGGGGCGGTGAGCAGTTCTTC
TRBJ2-2 | TRBV20-1 | many | . | CSAPGLTGFTGELFF | TGCAGTGCTCCCGGTTTGACAGGATTCACCGGGGAGCTGTTTTTT
TRBJ1-1 | TRBV6-1 | many | . | CASTVGHLDTEAFF | TGTGCCAGCACCGTAGGGCACCTAGACACTGAAGCTTTCTTT
TRBJ2-7 | TRBV5-1 | many | . | CASSKQSRSSYEQYF | TGCGCCAGCAGCAAACAGAGCAGGAGCTCCTACGAGCAGTACTTC
TRBJ1-4 | TRBV7-2 | many | . | CASSLVTGTGREKLFF | TGTGCCAGCAGCTTAGTCACGGGGACGGGCCGTGAAAAACTGTTTTTT
TRBJ2-1 | TRBV4-2 | . | . | CASSPREPTQGGQFF | TGTGCCAGCAGCCCCCGGGAGCCTACACAGGGTGGGCAGTTCTTC
TRBJ1-6 | TRBV5-1 | many | . | CASSSSTSRSPLHF | TGCGCCAGCAGCTCATCGACATCTCGGTCACCCCTCCACTTT
TRBJ2-3 | TRBV7-2 | . | . | CASSLGALVGYF | TGTGCCAGCAGCTTAGGGGCCCTCGTGGGGTATTTT
TRBJ2-5 | TRBV4-1 | many | TRBD2 | CASSQVFEQGKTSGSGGTQYF | TGCGCCAGCAGCCAAGTATTTGAACAGGGGAAGACTAGCGGGAGCGGTGGGACCCAGTACTTC
TRBJ2-7 | TRBV4-3 | . | TRBD2 | CASSQGRWREGRNEQYF | TGCGCCAGCAGCCAGGGGAGGTGGCGGGAGGGCCGGAACGAGCAGTACTTC
TRBJ2-5 | TRBV2 | few | . | CASTLTGVIQETQYF | TGTGCCAGCACTCTTACCGGGGTAATTCAGGAGACCCAGTACTTC
TRBJ2-2 | TRBV5-1 | many | . | CASSLLALANTGELFF | TGCGCCAGCAGCTTGTTAGCGCTCGCGAACACCGGGGAGCTGTTTTTT
TRBJ2-7 | TRBV20-1 | many | TRBD2 | CSATRTSGPLGEQYF | TGCAGTGCAACCCGGACTAGCGGTCCCCTGGGGGAGCAGTACTTC
TRBJ1-1 | TRBV20-1 | . | . | CSAGDITSRDATATEAFF | TGCAGTGCGGGGGACATTACGTCCCGGGACGCCACGGCCACTGAAGCTTTCTTT
TRBJ1-2 | TRBV5-5 | many | TRBD1 | CASTPTGLYGYTF | TGTGCCAGCACCCCGACAGGGCTCTATGGCTACACCTTC
TRBJ1-3 | TRBV5-1 | many | . | CASSLQGEADTIYF | TGCGCCAGCAGCCTACAGGGTGAAGCGGACACCATATATTTT
TRBJ2-7 | TRBV27 | many | . | CASSFWPGVYEQYF | TGTGCCAGCAGTTTTTGGCCAGGGGTCTACGAGCAGTACTTC
TRBJ2-3 | TRBV20-1 | many | TRBD2 | CSATPSGGVTDTQYF | TGCAGTGCTACCCCGAGCGGGGGGGTCACAGATACGCAGTATTTT
TRBJ2-5 | TRBV29-1 | . | TRBD1 | CSARTGGPETQYF | TGCAGCGCCCGGACAGGGGGCCCAGAGACCCAGTACTTC
TRBJ2-1 | TRBV7-9 | many | TRBD2 | CASSLSSGRGTNEQFF | TGTGCCAGCAGCCTTTCTAGCGGGAGGGGCACAAATGAGCAGTTCTTC
TRBJ1-2 | TRBV6-5 | many | . | CASSYPRQVPYGYTF | TGTGCCAGCAGTTACCCCCGCCAGGTCCCATATGGCTACACCTTC
TRBJ2-7 | TRBV4-2 | many | TRBD2 | CASSQDLGTTAYEQYF | TGTGCCAGCAGCCAAGATTTGGGGACTACGGCCTACGAGCAGTACTTC
TRBJ2-7 | TRBV20-1 | many | . | CSASWREQYF | TGCAGTGCTAGCTGGCGCGAGCAGTACTTC
TRBJ2-7 | TRBV5-1 | . | TRBD1 | CASSLGTGVRYEQYF | TGCGCCAGCAGCTTGGGGACAGGGGTGAGATACGAGCAGTACTTC
TRBJ1-5 | TRBV16 | once | . | CASSQSRGSNQPQHF | TGTGCCAGCAGCCAATCGAGGGGGAGCAATCAGCCCCAGCATTTT
TRBJ1-2 | TRBV20-1 | . | . | CSVRDGGAYGYTF | TGCAGTGTGAGGGACGGTGGGGCCTATGGCTACACCTTC
TRBJ2-5 | TRBV11-2 | . | . | CASSPELTQYF | TGTGCCAGCAGCCCGGAACTCACCCAGTACTTC